These 9 T cell receptor beta chains were all obtained from the same sample, sequenced in a study of blood T cell repertoires in COVID-19 (dated by TCRdb to about 2020). The library was prepared using the immunoSEQ multiplex PCR assay. TCRdb took over this immuneACCESS table, retaining in-frame rearrangements with V and J assigned. Such tables are incomplete; in checked studies, under half of the missing clones stem from an unresolved V gene, and the remainder is unexplained. For this sample the table gives approximately 200,000 clones, of which around 85% were detected only once. The ten largest account for approximately 19% of the sample. The sequenced sample was PBMCs or T cells enriched from blood (not recorded which). Receptors originate from a man aged 35-49 years who had recovered from COVID-19.

This clone was seen more than once but under ten times. V gene TRBV28 combines with J gene TRBJ2-7; a possible D gene is TRBD2 (5 bases). The CDR3 contains 15 residues. The V and J ends lost 2 bases and 3 bases respectively, with 14 bases between them. Germline V gene data show CDR1 as MDHEN and CDR2 as SYDVKM. Here the CDR3 DNA reads TGTGCCAGCAGTTTAAGGGTACTAGTAGACTACGAGCAGTACTTC. This translates into CASSLRVLVDYEQYF.

The chain links TRBV27 to TRBJ1-1, with D uncertain. Germline-derived CDR1 and CDR2 are MNHEY and SMNVEV (reference sequence). Trimming took off 2 bases at V and 1 base at J, with 11 bases between the two ends. This CDR3 has 15 amino acids. For the CDR3, the DNA is TGTGCCAGCAGTTTAAACCAGGTAGAGAACACTGAAGCTTTCTTT. This translates into CASSLNQVENTEAFF.

This clone was observed a few times. The V call is TRBV7-8, the J call TRBJ1-1, with D perhaps matching TRBD1 (6 bases). With 2 bases removed from V and 0 bases from J, the gap between germline ends came to 19 bases. This CDR3 comprises 18 residues. Germline V lookup: CDR1 SGHVS, CDR2 FQNEAQ. The CDR3 loop is CASSLFVGGGGLNTEAFF. The CDR3 DNA reads TGTGCCAGCAGCTTATTTGTTGGGGGCGGGGGCCTGAACACTGAAGCTTTCTTT.

The V and J genes are TRBV9 and TRBJ2-1; 8 bases are shared with TRBD2. There are 16 residues in the CDR3. V gave up 3 bases and J gave up 0 bases; unmatched junction bases: 5. CDR1 and CDR2 (germline): SGDLS, YYNGEE. The CDR3 DNA is TGTGCCAGCAGCGGCGGACTAGCTCGCTCCTACAATGAGCAGTTCTTC. Translation gives CASSGGLARSYNEQFF.

The V gene is TRBV11-2, the J gene TRBJ2-7, with a weak D call TRBD1 (6 bases). V gave up 5 bases and J gave up 6 bases, with 14 bases separating them. CDR1 is SGHAT and CDR2 is FQNNGV in the germline V gene. The CDR3 sequence is 13 residues long. CDR3 in DNA: TGTGCCAGCAGCAAAGAACAGGGTTCCGAGCAGTACTTC. Encoded protein: CASSKEQGSEQYF.

The chain recombines TRBV15 with TRBJ2-2; D is ambiguous. The CDR3 loop spans 15 amino acids. The V end lost 8 bases, the J end lost 0 bases, and 13 bases lay between the germline ends. CDR1 is LNHNV and CDR2 is YYDKDF in the germline V gene (reference sequence). The DNA for the CDR3 is TGTGCCACCGAGAGGAGACCCCCGAACACCGGGGAGCTGTTTTTT. It codes for CATERRPPNTGELFF.

The chain couples TRBV6-5 to TRBJ1-1; unclear D gene. Trimming cost V 0 bases and J 5 bases, with 10 bases left between them. The CDR3 loop spans 14 amino acids. The germline V gene encodes CDR1 MNHEY and CDR2 SVGAGI. CDR3 DNA sequence: TGTGCCAGCAGTTACTCGGTCCCGGTAACTGAAGCTTTCTTT. It codes for CASSYSVPVTEAFF.

The chain couples TRBV2 to TRBJ2-4; TRBD2 is a possible D gene (5 bases). This CDR3 region has 13 residues. Per germline, CDR1 SNHLY and CDR2 FYNNEI. V was pared by 7 bases and J by 5 bases, with 12 bases between. This chain's CDR3 is CASMLGVQNIQYF. In DNA, the CDR3 is TGTGCCAGCATGCTCGGGGTGCAAAACATTCAGTACTTC.

The V gene is TRBV10-1, the J gene TRBJ2-3; no reliable D call. In germline, CDR1 is WNHNN, CDR2 SYGVQD (reference sequence). Between the trimmed V and J ends, which lost 3 bases and 0 bases, there was a span of 4 bases. The CDR3 spans 13 residues. CDR3 coding DNA: TGCGCCAGCAGTGACTCCAGCACAGATACGCAGTATTTT. This gives the protein CASSDSSTDTQYF.